The 27 T cell receptor beta chains listed next were all sequenced from one sample in a study of blood T cell repertoires in COVID-19. Data came from immunoSEQ multiplex PCR; TCRdb stores just in-frame clones and leaves some out. The data show over 120,000 clones, with 77% seen just once and roughly 8.6% held by the top ten. Sequenced sample: peripheral blood. Source of these receptors: a woman in her forties or fifties with active or convalescent COVID-19.

The rearrangement joins TRBV7-6 to TRBJ2-3, with 7 bases identical to TRBD2. Germline V lookup: CDR1 SGHVS, CDR2 FNYEAQ. The CDR3 length is 15 residues. The ends lost 5 bases at V and 8 bases at J; junction bases unmatched: 13. The CDR3 is CASSLSSGLRGTQYF. The CDR3 region has the DNA TGTGCCAGCAGCCTTTCTAGCGGCCTTAGGGGTACGCAGTATTTT.

Written as DNA, the CDR3 is TGTGCCAGCTCTCGACAGGGGATGAACACCATATATTTT. Translating it yields CASSRQGMNTIYF. This chain links TRBV18 with TRBJ1-3, with 8 bases identical to TRBD1. The V gene end was trimmed by 6 bases and the J gene end by 7 bases; junction bases not matched to a gene: 5. The CDR3 runs to 13 residues. CDR1 is KGHSH and CDR2 is LQKENI in the germline V gene. Looking up the rest from reference TRBV18 and TRBJ1-3 gives the full variable domain: NAGVMQNPRHLVRRRGQEARLRCSPMKGHSHVYWYRQLPEEGLKFMVYLQKENIIDESGMPKERFSAEFPKEGPSILRIQQVVRGDSAAYFCASSRQGMNTIYFGEGSWLTVV.

There are a few counts of this clone. This chain links TRBV7-3 with TRBJ1-1; D is possibly TRBD1 (5 bases). Germline V lookup: CDR1 SGHTA, CDR2 FQGTGA. The CDR3 has 16 residues. V lost 5 bases, J lost 0 bases, and 16 bases lay in between. The CDR3 region is CASSPTRVAMNTEAFF. The CDR3 region has the DNA TGTGCCAGCAGCCCTACCAGGGTAGCCATGAACACTGAAGCTTTCTTT.

This clone was seen a single time. The CDR3 region is CASSKFGGPGTEAFF. DNA of the CDR3: TGTGCCAGTAGTAAGTTCGGGGGGCCGGGAACTGAAGCTTTCTTT. This chain connects TRBV19 to TRBJ1-1; the D gene is possibly TRBD1 (6 bases). Germline lookup yields CDR1 LNHDA and CDR2 SQIVND (reference sequence). Trimming pared 4 bases from V and 5 bases from J, leaving 17 bases between. The CDR3 runs to 15 residues.

CDR3 nucleotides: TGTGCCAGCAGCTTCACAGGGCTGAGACAGCCCCAGCATTTT. Translating gives CASSFTGLRQPQHF. The V call is TRBV6-2 or TRBV6-3, the J call TRBJ1-5; possible D gene TRBD1, 6 bases. Trimming took off 6 bases at V and 7 bases at J, with 16 bases between the two ends. Germline lookup yields CDR1 MNHEY and CDR2 SVGEGT. This CDR3 spans 14 amino acids.

A single count supports this clone. The V call is TRBV28, the J call TRBJ1-2, with TRBD1 matching over 7 bases. J lost 8 bases, V lost 2 bases, and 5 bases had no gene match. Germline CDR1 is MDHEN and CDR2 is SYDVKM. The CDR3 covers 13 residues. The DNA of the CDR3 is TGTGCCAGCAGTTTACGACAGGGTTACGGCTACACCTTC. Translated, it gives CASSLRQGYGYTF.

The genes are TRBV6-2 or TRBV6-3 and TRBJ2-5, with D maybe TRBD2 (5 bases). Germline CDR1 and CDR2: MNHEY and SVGEGT. V gave up 0 bases and J gave up 5 bases, with 16 bases separating them. There are 16 residues in the CDR3. CDR3: CASSYSALARTETQYF. CDR3 bases: TGTGCCAGCAGTTACTCGGCTCTAGCTAGAACGGAGACCCAGTACTTC.

About this clone itself: Compared with germline, one end of the junction differs, possibly owing to a read error. V and J are TRBV6-5 and TRBJ2-1; 8 bases are a match to TRBD1. CDR1 and CDR2 (germline): MNHEY, SVGAGI. This CDR3 has 15 amino acids. The CDR3: CASSYDRGSYNEQFF. CDR3 DNA: TGTGCCAGCAGTTACGACAGGGGCTCCTACAATGAGCAATTCTTC.

The CDR3, as DNA: TGTGCCTCTAGGGGGCGCGGCGAGCAGTACTTC. It yields the protein CASRGRGEQYF. V and J are TRBV30 and TRBJ2-7; TRBD1 matches at 7 bases. Germline V gene data show CDR1 as GTSNPN and CDR2 as SVGIG (reference sequence). With 7 bases clipped from V and 6 bases from J, the junction kept 6 bases outside the gene matches. The CDR3 runs 11 residues.

For the CDR3, the DNA is TGTGCCAGCAGTTTATCCCGACGGAGCGGCAATCAGCCCCAGCATTTT. It specifies CASSLSRRSGNQPQHF. V is TRBV28 and J is TRBJ1-5; unclear D gene. Germline V lookup: CDR1 MDHEN, CDR2 SYDVKM. The CDR3 length is 16 residues. V lost 1 base, J lost 2 bases, and 12 bases lay in between.

The V call is TRBV19, the J call TRBJ2-7; 8 bases agree with TRBD1. After removal of 4 bases from V and 7 bases from J, the junction contained 9 bases not matched to a gene. The CDR3 has 14 residues. Germline CDR1 reads LNHDA; CDR2 reads SQIVND (reference sequence). The CDR3 region is CASSTSGQGREQYF. The CDR3 nucleotides read TGTGCCAGTAGTACCTCCGGACAGGGCAGGGAGCAGTACTTC.

The gene calls are TRBV7-2 and TRBJ2-7, with D perhaps TRBD1 (6 bases). V shed 1 base and J shed 3 bases, with 13 bases lying between them. Germline CDR1 and CDR2: SGHTA and FQGNSA. The CDR3 sequence is 15 residues long. CDR3 sequence (DNA): TGTGCCAGCAGCTTAGGGGCAGGGGAGAGCTACGAGCAGTACTTC. Amino acids: CASSLGAGESYEQYF.

This clone appeared a few times. The V call is TRBV5-6, the J call TRBJ1-1; D is possibly TRBD1 (5 bases). The germline CDR1 and CDR2 sequences are SGHDT and YYEEEE. This CDR3 is built from 14 residues. V was cut by 1 base and J by 4 bases, with 11 bases left in between. The CDR3 protein is CASSLWGSPTEAFF. The CDR3 DNA reads TGTGCCAGCAGCTTGTGGGGCAGCCCCACTGAAGCTTTCTTT.

V gene TRBV6-2 or TRBV6-3 combines with J gene TRBJ2-7; 7 nucleotides match TRBD2. The length of the CDR3 is 13 residues. After removal of 4 bases from V and 5 bases from J, the junction contained 5 bases not matched to a gene. Germline V gene sequence: CDR1 MNHEY, CDR2 SVGEGT. The CDR3 coding sequence is TGTGCCAGCAGTTTTCGGCGGGAGAACGAGCAGTACTTC. Translating gives CASSFRRENEQYF.

The J gene is TRBJ1-5, the V gene TRBV19; 10 nucleotides line up with TRBD1. This CDR3 has 17 residues. Per the germline V gene, CDR1 is LNHDA and CDR2 is SQIVND (reference sequence). Losses at the gene ends were 10 bases for V and 0 bases for J; bases not matched to a gene: 12. CDR3 DNA: TGTGCCACCGAGTCCCGGGACAGGGGCCATAGCAATCAGCCCCAGCATTTT. Translation gives CATESRDRGHSNQPQHF.

J is TRBJ1-1 and V is TRBV13, with D hard to call. V dropped 1 base and J dropped 5 bases, with 8 bases sitting between them. In germline, CDR1 is PRHDT, CDR2 FYEKMQ (reference sequence). This CDR3 has 13 amino acids. The CDR3 region has the DNA TGTGCCAGCAGCTTAGCGGCGAGGACTGAAGCTTTCTTT. As protein: CASSLAARTEAFF. Combining the CDR3 with reference TRBV13 and TRBJ1-1 gives the whole variable domain AAGVIQSPRHLIKEKRETATLKCYPIPRHDTVYWYQQGPGQDPQFLISFYEKMQSDKGSIPDRFSAQQFSDYHSELNMSSLELGDSALYFCASSLAARTEAFFGQGTRLTVV.

The chain has TRBV6-5 and TRBJ1-1; no definite D call. CDR1 is MNHEY, CDR2 SVGAGI, per germline. Trimming shortened V by 7 bases and J by 1 base, and 10 bases separated the two germline ends. This CDR3 has 13 residues. The CDR3 DNA reads as TGTGCCAGCATCCGACGGGGGAACACTGAAGCTTTCTTT. This gives the protein CASIRRGNTEAFF.

This clone was seen a few times. The chain recombines TRBV30 with TRBJ1-1; the D is unclear. CDR3 length equals 13 residues. CDR1 and CDR2 from the germline V gene are GTSNPN and SVGIG (reference sequence). Trimming took off 3 bases at V and 8 bases at J, with 16 bases between the two ends. The CDR3 region is CAWRPQENQEAFF. CDR3 bases: TGTGCCTGGAGACCTCAGGAAAATCAAGAAGCTTTCTTT.

The V and J genes are TRBV5-1 and TRBJ2-1; 8 positions agree with TRBD2. The CDR3 contains 14 residues. With V trimmed by 0 bases and J by 5 bases, 1 base remained unmatched. Germline CDR1 SGHRS, CDR2 YFSETQ. The CDR3 nucleotides are TGCGCCAGCAGCTTGGGGACTAGCCACAATGAGCAGTTCTTC. Translation gives CASSLGTSHNEQFF.

This sequence joins TRBV5-4 and TRBJ1-1, with TRBD1 as a possible D gene (5 bases). The CDR3 is made up of 13 amino acids. V lost 4 bases and J lost 3, with 10 bases in between. CDR1 and CDR2 from the germline V gene are SGHNT and YYREEE (reference sequence). The CDR3 is CASSTDRYTEAFF. For the CDR3, the DNA is TGTGCCAGCAGCACCGACAGATACACTGAAGCTTTCTTT.

At least ten counts were recorded for this clone. The genes are TRBV7-2 and TRBJ2-5; TRBD1 matches 8 bases. CDR3 length equals 15 residues. Germline lookup yields CDR1 SGHTA and CDR2 FQGNSA. V trimming: 1 base; J trimming: 7 bases; junction bases outside the gene matches: 8. The CDR3 region has the DNA TGTGCCAGCAGCTTAGTCCAGGGGGCTTCGGGGACCCAGTACTTC. It is translated as CASSLVQGASGTQYF.

V is TRBV6-6 and J is TRBJ1-3; D remains ambiguous. Trimming removed 6 bases from V and 0 bases from J, with 15 bases in between. The CDR3 runs to 16 residues. The germline gives CDR1 MNHNY, CDR2 SVGAGI (reference sequence). The CDR3 DNA follows: TGTGCCAGCAGGGCTTCCATTCACACCTCTGGAAACACCATATATTTT. Translating gives CASRASIHTSGNTIYF.

This chain uses TRBV19 with TRBJ2-1, with D possibly TRBD2 on 6 matching bases. This CDR3 has 16 amino acids. Germline V lookup: CDR1 LNHDA, CDR2 SQIVND (reference sequence). Trimming removed 4 bases at V and 0 bases at J, with 13 bases between. CDR3 sequence reads: CASSRARGNSYNEQFF. The DNA of the CDR3 is TGTGCCAGTAGTAGGGCACGGGGGAACTCCTACAATGAGCAGTTCTTC. Filled out from reference TRBV19 and TRBJ2-1, the complete variable domain reads DGGITQSPKYLFRKEGQNVTLSCEQNLNHDAMYWYRQDPGQGLRLIYYSQIVNDFQKGDIAEGYSVSREKKESFPLTVTSAQKNPTAFYLCASSRARGNSYNEQFFGPGTRLTVL.

The chain has TRBV4-2 and TRBJ2-5, with 11 bases lining up with TRBD2. V lost 1 base and J lost 5; bases outside the gene matches: 6. The length of the CDR3 is 16 residues. In germline, CDR1 is LGHNA, CDR2 YNFKEQ. CDR3 sequence reads: CASSQGLAGGGETQYF. The CDR3 bases are TGTGCCAGCAGCCAAGGGCTAGCGGGAGGCGGGGAGACCCAGTACTTC.

The rearrangement uses TRBV4-3 and TRBJ1-2, with 7 bases lining up with TRBD1. V gave up 0 bases and J gave up 0 bases; unmatched junction bases: 4. This CDR3 spans 16 amino acids. Germline lookup yields CDR1 LGHNA and CDR2 YSLEER. CDR3 protein: CASSQDLGGTNYGYTF. The CDR3 DNA reads as TGCGCCAGCAGCCAAGATCTAGGGGGCACTAACTATGGCTACACCTTC.

The rearrangement links TRBV7-9 to TRBJ1-4, with D maybe TRBD1 (6 bases). Per germline, CDR1 SEHNR and CDR2 FQNEAQ (reference sequence). The ends were cut back, 1 base at V and 8 bases at J, with 17 bases in the middle. The CDR3 covers 16 residues. The CDR3 nucleotides read TGTGCCAGCAGCTTAGACGGGACACCCGATTCGGAAAAACTGTTTTTT. This codes for CASSLDGTPDSEKLFF.

The gene calls are TRBV6-5 and TRBJ1-2; D is unclear. Trimming pared 0 bases from V and 6 bases from J, leaving 14 bases between. Germline CDR1 reads MNHEY; CDR2 reads SVGAGI. The CDR3 spans 15 residues. This CDR3 is CASSYSLRGSNGYTF. DNA for the CDR3: TGTGCCAGCAGTTACTCGTTGCGGGGAAGTAATGGCTACACCTTC.